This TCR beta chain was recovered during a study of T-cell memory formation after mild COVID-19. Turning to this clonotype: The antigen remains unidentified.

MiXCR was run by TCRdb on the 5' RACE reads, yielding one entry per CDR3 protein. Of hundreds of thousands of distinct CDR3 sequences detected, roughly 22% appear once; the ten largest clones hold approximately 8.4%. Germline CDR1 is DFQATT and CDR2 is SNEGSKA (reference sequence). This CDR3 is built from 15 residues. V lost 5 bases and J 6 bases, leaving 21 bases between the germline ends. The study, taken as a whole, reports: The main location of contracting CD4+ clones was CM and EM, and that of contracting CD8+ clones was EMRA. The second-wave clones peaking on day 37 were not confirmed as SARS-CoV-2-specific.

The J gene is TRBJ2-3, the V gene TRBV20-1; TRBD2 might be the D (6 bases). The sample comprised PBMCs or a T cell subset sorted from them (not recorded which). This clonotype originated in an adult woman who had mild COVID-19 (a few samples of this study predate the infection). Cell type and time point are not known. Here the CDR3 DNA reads TGCAGTGCTCCCTCGGCTAGCGAGAGGTCGGATACGCAGTATTTT. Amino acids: CSAPSASERSDTQYF.